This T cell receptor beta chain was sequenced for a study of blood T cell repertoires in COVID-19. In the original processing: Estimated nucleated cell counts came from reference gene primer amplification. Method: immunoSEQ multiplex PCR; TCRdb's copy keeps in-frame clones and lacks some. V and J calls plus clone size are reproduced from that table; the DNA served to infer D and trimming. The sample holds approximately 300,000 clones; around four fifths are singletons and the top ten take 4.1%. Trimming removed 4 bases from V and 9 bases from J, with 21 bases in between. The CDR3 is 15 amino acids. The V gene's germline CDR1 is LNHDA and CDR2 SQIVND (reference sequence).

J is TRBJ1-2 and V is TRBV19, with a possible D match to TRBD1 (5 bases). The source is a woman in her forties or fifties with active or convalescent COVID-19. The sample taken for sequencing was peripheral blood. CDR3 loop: CASSTSTEWRVSYTF. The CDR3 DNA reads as TGTGCCAGTAGTACTTCGACAGAGTGGCGCGTTAGCTACACCTTC.